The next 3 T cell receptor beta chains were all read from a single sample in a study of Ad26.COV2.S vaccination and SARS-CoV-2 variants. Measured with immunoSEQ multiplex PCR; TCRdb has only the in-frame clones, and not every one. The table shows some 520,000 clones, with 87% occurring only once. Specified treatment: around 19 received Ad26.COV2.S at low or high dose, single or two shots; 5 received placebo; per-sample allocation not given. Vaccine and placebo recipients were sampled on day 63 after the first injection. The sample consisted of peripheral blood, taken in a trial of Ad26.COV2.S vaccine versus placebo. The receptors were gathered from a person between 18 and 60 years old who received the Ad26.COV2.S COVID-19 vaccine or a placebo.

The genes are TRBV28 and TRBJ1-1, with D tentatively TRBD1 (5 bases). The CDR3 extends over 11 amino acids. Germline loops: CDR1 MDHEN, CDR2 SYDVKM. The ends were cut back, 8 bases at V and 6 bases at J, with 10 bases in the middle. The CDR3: CASWGVAEAFF. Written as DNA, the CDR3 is TGTGCCAGCTGGGGCGTGGCTGAAGCTTTCTTT. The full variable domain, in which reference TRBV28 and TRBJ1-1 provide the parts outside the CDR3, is DVKVTQSSRYLVKRTGEKVFLECVQDMDHENMFWYRQDPGLGLRLIYFSYDVKMKEKGDIPEGYSVSREKKERFSLILESASTNQTSMYLCASWGVAEAFFGQGTRLTVV.

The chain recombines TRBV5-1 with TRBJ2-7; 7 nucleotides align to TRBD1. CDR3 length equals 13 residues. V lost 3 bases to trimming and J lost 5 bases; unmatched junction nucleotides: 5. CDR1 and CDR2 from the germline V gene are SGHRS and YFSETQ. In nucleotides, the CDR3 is TGCGCCAGCAGCTGGACAGGTAGGGACGAGCAGTACTTC. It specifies CASSWTGRDEQYF.

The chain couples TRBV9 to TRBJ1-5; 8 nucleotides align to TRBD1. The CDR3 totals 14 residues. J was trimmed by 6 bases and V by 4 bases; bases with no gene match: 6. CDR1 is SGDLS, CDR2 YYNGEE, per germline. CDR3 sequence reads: CASSPGQVGQPQHF. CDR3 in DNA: TGTGCCAGCAGCCCGGGACAGGTGGGTCAGCCCCAGCATTTT.